This entry describes one T cell receptor (beta chain). Its cognate antigen is unknown. This sample was included in a study of T cell responses to AZD1222 COVID-19 vaccine. Broader study findings: CD4 TCRs associated with vaccination spanned spike, dominating at 160-218 and 743-854. Vaccination with two AZD1222 doses was followed by a rise in Spike-specific TCR breadth and depth. Most donors were white British and more were female, and clonal diversity was possibly underestimated.

Method: immunoSEQ multiplex PCR; TCRdb's copy keeps in-frame clones and lacks some. The sample consists of about 140,000 clones, approximately 90% of them appearing once. V lost 2 bases and J lost 6; bases outside the gene matches: 8. The CDR3 has 15 residues. CDR1 is MNHNS and CDR2 is SASEGT in the germline V gene. Sequences were derived from peripheral blood, sampled on day 0 of AZD1222 vaccination. V gene TRBV6-1 combines with J gene TRBJ1-2, with 8 bases that match TRBD1. This clonotype was sampled from an adult in good health. The CDR3: CASSETLLDRDGYTF. The CDR3 bases are TGTGCCAGCAGTGAAACCCTACTGGACAGGGATGGCTACACCTTC.